These 2 T cell receptor beta chains originate from one sample sequenced in a study of immune evolution from preneoplasia to lung adenocarcinoma. Measured with immunoSEQ multiplex PCR; TCRdb has only the in-frame clones, and not every one. The sample has under 45,000 clones, approximately 80% seen once. Sequenced material: FFPE invasive lung adenocarcinoma tissue. Source of these receptors: a person between 55 and 69 years old with lung adenocarcinoma.

The rearrangement joins TRBV9 to TRBJ2-3; 12 nucleotides line up with TRBD2. Germline assignment: CDR1 SGDLS and CDR2 YYNGEE. The J segment lost 6 bases and the V segment lost 0 bases, leaving 8 bases of the junction unmatched. The CDR3 sequence is 17 residues long. CDR3 DNA sequence: TGTGCCAGCAGCGTAGAACGGGGGACTAGCGGGTTTGATACGCAGTATTTT. Its protein product is CASSVERGTSGFDTQYF.

The gene calls are TRBV28 and TRBJ2-3; perhaps TRBD1 as D (6 bases). Trimming pared 8 bases from V and 4 bases from J, leaving 13 bases between. Germline V lookup: CDR1 MDHEN, CDR2 SYDVKM. The CDR3 loop spans 13 amino acids. The CDR3 DNA reads as TGTGCCAGCGGCCAACAGGGCCCAGATACGCAGTATTTT. Translation: CASGQQGPDTQYF.